This T cell receptor beta chain was captured by sequencing in a study of PD-1 blockade in mismatch repair-deficient tumors. Study overall: Patients had about eleven mismatch repair-deficient cancer types and were previously treated and progressing. Regarding the study as a whole: After pembrolizumab, tumor-resident clones rose rapidly, then generally contracted before radiologic responses.

Data came from immunoSEQ multiplex PCR; TCRdb stores just in-frame clones and leaves some out. The table shows approximately 100,000 clones, with 82% occurring only once. PCR or immunohistochemistry showed mismatch repair deficiency in every enrolled patient. The CDR3 covers 16 residues. CDR1 and CDR2 from the germline V gene are LGHNA and YNFKEQ. Trimming stripped 0 bases from V and 5 bases from J, with 14 bases between. This clone appeared a few times. Its antigen remains unidentified. V and J are TRBV4-2 and TRBJ1-5, with a weak D call TRBD1 (5 bases). The receptor comes from an adult with mismatch repair-deficient cancer. Sequenced here: peripheral blood, sampled approximately 35 weeks after starting pembrolizumab. The CDR3 sequence: CASSQDSRQGHQPQHF. CDR3 bases: TGTGCCAGCAGCCAAGATTCTCGGCAGGGCCATCAGCCCCAGCATTTT.